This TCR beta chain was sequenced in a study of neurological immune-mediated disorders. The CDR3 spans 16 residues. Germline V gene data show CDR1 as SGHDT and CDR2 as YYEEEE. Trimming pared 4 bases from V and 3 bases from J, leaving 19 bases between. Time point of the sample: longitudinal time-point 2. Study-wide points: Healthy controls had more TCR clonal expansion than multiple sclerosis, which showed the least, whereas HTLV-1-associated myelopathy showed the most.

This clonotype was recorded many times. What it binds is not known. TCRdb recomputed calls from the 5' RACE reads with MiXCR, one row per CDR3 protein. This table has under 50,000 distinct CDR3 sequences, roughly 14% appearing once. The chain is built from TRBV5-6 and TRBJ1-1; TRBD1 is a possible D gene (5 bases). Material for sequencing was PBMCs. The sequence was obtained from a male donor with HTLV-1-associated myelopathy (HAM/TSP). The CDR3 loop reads CASSPKNRPYYTEAFF. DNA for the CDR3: TGTGCCAGCAGCCCGAAAAACAGGCCCTACTACACTGAAGCTTTCTTT.